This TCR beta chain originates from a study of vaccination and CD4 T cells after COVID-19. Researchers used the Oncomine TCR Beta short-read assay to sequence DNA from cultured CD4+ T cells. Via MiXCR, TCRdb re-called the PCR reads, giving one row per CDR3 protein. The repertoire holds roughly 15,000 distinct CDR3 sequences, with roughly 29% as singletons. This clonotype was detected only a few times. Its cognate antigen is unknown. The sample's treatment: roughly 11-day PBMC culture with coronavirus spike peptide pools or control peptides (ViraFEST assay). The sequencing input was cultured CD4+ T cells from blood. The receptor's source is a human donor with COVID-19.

CDR3 region: CASKLGQPGELFF. CDR3 in DNA: TGTGCCAGCAAATTGGGACAACCAGGGGAGCTGTTTTTT. The chain uses TRBV2 and TRBJ2-2; possibly TRBD1 for D (6 bases). V lost 7 bases to trimming and J lost 8 bases, with 14 bases between them. CDR1 and CDR2 from the germline V gene are SNHLY and FYNNEI. This CDR3 spans 13 amino acids.